Listed here are 16 T cell receptor beta chains from one sample, sequenced in a study of tumor-infiltrating lymphocytes in primary liver carcinoma. Researchers generated TCR beta cDNA from approximately 0.55 ug of total RNA, relying on a constant-region primer. Library construction for TCR beta comprised three nested multiplex PCR rounds performed with slightly modified ARM-PCR. Two initial PCR rounds of about 10 cycles each paired TRBV1-TRBV30 forward primers with a C-beta reverse primer. MiXCR, run by TCRdb on the multiplex PCR reads, gives a single entry per CDR3 protein. The sample records about 96,000 distinct CDR3 sequences, approximately 72% being singletons. Co-extraction of RNA and DNA was performed on roughly 20-34 mg of unsorted bulk tissue. The sample consisted of tumor-adjacent normal liver tissue. The receptor source for this set is a middle-aged man with primary liver carcinoma and hepatitis B virus infection.

This clonotype was counted only a few times. A read error may account for a junction end that differs from germline. The V and J genes are TRBV29-1 and TRBJ2-2; 7 nucleotides line up with TRBD1. The CDR3 contains 10 residues. Germline values: CDR1 SQVTM, CDR2 ANQGSEA. The CDR3 loop reads CSVGQGELLF. In nucleotides, the CDR3 is TGCAGTGTTGGGCAGGGGGAGCTGCTTTTT.

Comments on this clonotype: The conserved closing phenylalanine or tryptophan is absent in this CDR3, likely reflecting a read error. The V call is TRBV6-6, the J call TRBJ2-3; either TRBD1 or TRBD2 may fit D (5 bases each). Germline lookup yields CDR1 MNHNY and CDR2 SVGAGI (reference sequence). The V end was cut by 5 bases, the J end by 2 bases, with 14 bases between. This CDR3 has 15 amino acids. The CDR3 bases are TGTGCCAGCAGTCCCACCGACGGGGCCACAGATACGCAGTATTCT. It translates to CASSPTDGATDTQYS.

With regard to this clonotype: This may be a read error: a much more frequent sequence differs by one nucleotide. The gene calls are TRBV10-1 and TRBJ1-2; a possible D gene is TRBD1 (5 bases). This CDR3 has 13 residues. Germline-derived CDR1 and CDR2 are WNHNN and SYGVQD (reference sequence). Trimming removed 0 bases from V and 3 bases from J, with 5 bases in between. The CDR3 coding sequence is TGCGCCAGCAGTGAGTCAGGGGACTATGGCTACACCTTC. It translates to CASSESGDYGYTF.

The V and J genes are TRBV29-1 and TRBJ2-4; D not certain. Germline V gene sequence: CDR1 SQVTM, CDR2 ANQGSEA. The CDR3 is 11 amino acids. The CDR3: CIVVYKNIQYF. The CDR3 DNA reads TGCATCGTCGTTTACAAAAACATTCAGTACTTC.

This clonotype was observed a few times. Given the absence of the conserved phenylalanine or tryptophan at the CDR3 end, a read error is likely. It is unclear where the CDR3 begins or ends on the DNA, so no DNA is shown, and the CDR3 is as TCRdb lists it. The chain uses TRBV11-2 and TRBJ2-1; the table's TRBD2 call for D was not verified on the DNA. The CDR3 is made up of 13 amino acids, end residues included. Germline lookup yields CDR1 SGHAT and CDR2 FQNNGV. The CDR3 sequence is CASSLEEGTGRFL.

A remark on this clonotype: The junction differs from germline at one of its ends, possibly a read error. The V and J genes are TRBV11-2 and TRBJ1-2; D is unresolved. The CDR3 spans 16 residues. The germline V gene has CDR1 SGHAT and CDR2 FQNNGV. The CDR3 region is CASGLGGACTLYGYTF. The CDR3 coding sequence is TGTGCCAGCGGCTTAGGTGGTGCATGTACCCTCTATGGTTACACCTTC.

Of note for this clonotype: A junction end diverges from the germline sequence, so it may reflect a read error. V and J are TRBV10-3 and TRBJ2-1, with a possible D match to TRBD2 (5 bases). CDR3 length: 14 residues. Germline V lookup: CDR1 ENHRY, CDR2 SYGVKD. The CDR3 is CAISESRAADERSF. The CDR3, as DNA: TGTGCCATCAGTGAGTCTAGGGCGGCCGATGAGCGGTCCTTC.

A word on this clonotype: A read error may account for a junction end that differs from germline. This chain links TRBV25-1 with TRBJ2-2; possible D gene TRBD1, 6 bases. The CDR3 runs 16 residues. CDR1 and CDR2 from the germline V gene are MGHDK and SYGVNS. This CDR3 is CASSEWSGELTEELFF. CDR3 DNA sequence: TGTGCCAGCAGTGAATGGTCAGGGGAGCTCACCGAGGAGCTGTTTTTT.

This rearrangement joins TRBV11-2 to TRBJ1-1; D not certain. Looked up from germline, CDR1 is SGHAT and CDR2 is FQNNGV. This CDR3 contains 12 residues. Here the CDR3 reads CSSSLVAGEAFF. CDR3 in DNA: TGTAGCAGCAGCTTAGTTGCAGGTGAAGCTTTCTTT. Combining the CDR3 with reference TRBV11-2 and TRBJ1-1 gives the whole variable domain EAGVAQSPRYKIIEKRQSVAFWCNPISGHATLYWYQQILGQGPKLLIQFQNNGVVDDSQLPKDRFSAERLKGVDSTLKIQPAKLEDSAVYLCSSSLVAGEAFFGQGTRLTVV.

This clonotype came up once. A read error may produce the germline difference seen at one junction end. The J gene is TRBJ2-1, the V gene TRBV11-2; TRBD2 is a possible D gene (6 bases). CDR1 SGHAT and CDR2 FQNNGV come from the germline V gene. The CDR3 is made up of 14 amino acids. The CDR3 protein is CASRSAGPGNEHFF. CDR3 DNA: TGTGCCAGCAGATCAGCGGGCCCAGGGAATGAGCACTTCTTC.

In the case of this clonotype: The conserved closing phenylalanine or tryptophan is absent in this CDR3, likely reflecting a read error. The DNA is left out, because the CDR3 cannot be placed on it with certainty; the CDR3 is given as TCRdb lists it. This rearrangement joins TRBV5-1 to TRBJ1-2; the table's D gene call, TRBD1, was not cross checked with the DNA. Germline CDR1 SGHRS, CDR2 YFSETQ. The CDR3 comprises 15 residues, both ends counted. CDR3 protein: CASSLQHAGDYGCTL.

In the case of this clonotype: It is likely a read error, because the conserved phenylalanine at the end of the CDR3 is missing. V gene TRBV6-1 combines with J gene TRBJ2-7, with TRBD2 matching over 10 bases. CDR3 length: 14 amino acids. After removal of 4 bases from V and 10 bases from J, the junction contained 10 bases not matched to a gene. CDR1 MNHNS and CDR2 SASEGT come from the germline V gene. This CDR3 reads CASSGGRTSGEQYL. The DNA for the CDR3 is TGTGCCAGCAGTGGAGGTCGGACTAGCGGCGAACAGTACTTA.

This clonotype was picked up one time. The conserved phenylalanine or tryptophan normally closing the CDR3 is absent here, so this likely arose from a read error. The J gene is TRBJ2-1, the V gene TRBV11-2; 7 bases fit TRBD2. The junction had 14 bases not matched to a gene; V was cut back by 9 bases and J by 12 bases. CDR3 length equals 13 residues. Germline CDR1 and CDR2: SGHAT and FQNNGV. The CDR3 loop is CARSQTPSGGQFI. Written as DNA, the CDR3 is TGTGCCAGAAGTCAAACCCCTAGCGGTGGGCAGTTCATC.

Regarding this clonotype: It may be a read error: a sequence one base away is much more abundant. V gene TRBV7-9 combines with J gene TRBJ2-3; unclear D gene. Looked up from germline, CDR1 is SEHNR and CDR2 is FQNEAQ (reference sequence). This CDR3 region has 13 residues. In nucleotides, the CDR3 is TGTGCCAGCGAAAGCGAGAGCACAGATATGCAGTATTTT. Amino acid sequence: CASESESTDMQYF.

This clonotype was picked up many times. CDR3: CASSLDGDRGRRYTEAFF. The CDR3 coding sequence is TGTGCCAGCAGCTTAGATGGGGACAGGGGGCGCCGGTACACTGAAGCTTTCTTT. The gene calls are TRBV11-2 and TRBJ1-1; 12 bases fit TRBD1. The CDR3 sequence is 18 residues long. CDR1 is SGHAT and CDR2 is FQNNGV in the germline V gene. The V and J ends lost 0 bases and 3 bases, in that order; junction bases with no gene match: 8.

There are a few counts of this clonotype. This chain joins TRBV30 and TRBJ1-2; D is uncertain. Trimming took 2 bases from V and 5 from J, leaving 6 bases between them. Germline CDR1 and CDR2: GTSNPN and SVGIG (reference sequence). The CDR3 loop spans 11 amino acids. CDR3 bases: TGTGCCTGGAGTACCCCATATGGCTACACCTTC. This encodes CAWSTPYGYTF.